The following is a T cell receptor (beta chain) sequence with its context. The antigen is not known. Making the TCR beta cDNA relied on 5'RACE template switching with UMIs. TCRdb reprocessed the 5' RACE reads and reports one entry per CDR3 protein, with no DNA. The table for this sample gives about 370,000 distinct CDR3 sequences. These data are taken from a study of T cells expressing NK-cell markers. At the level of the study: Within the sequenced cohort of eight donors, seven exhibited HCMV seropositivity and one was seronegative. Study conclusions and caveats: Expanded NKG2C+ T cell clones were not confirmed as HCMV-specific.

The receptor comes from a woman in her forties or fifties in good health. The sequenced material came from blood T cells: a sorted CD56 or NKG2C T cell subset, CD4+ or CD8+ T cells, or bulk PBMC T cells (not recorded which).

This chain's CDR3 is CASSGRTGTDTQYF. The V gene is TRBV5-1, the J gene TRBJ2-3. CDR1 is SGHRS and CDR2 is YFSETQ in the germline V gene. This CDR3 region has 14 residues.